Below are 15 T cell receptor beta chains sequenced from a single sample in a study of CD8+ T cells in alopecia areata. cDNA prepared by RNA extraction and subsequent reverse transcription served as the template for sequencing. Repertoires were generated with immunoSEQ multiplex PCR, while TCRdb's copy carries only in-frame clones and drops some. The data hold tens of thousands of clones, with roughly three fifths observed a single time. Sample: CD8+ T cells sorted from blood, taken at week 0. These receptors all stem from a human donor with alopecia areata.

The chain has TRBV1 and TRBJ2-5; the table names TRBD1, a call not compared with the DNA. TRBV1 is flagged as a pseudogene. The CDR3 is 16 amino acids. CDR3 loop: CTSSQGPRRGRETQYF. The CDR3 DNA follows: TGCACCAGCAGCCAGGGGCCCAGAAGAGGTCGCGAGACCCAGTACTTC.

The chain carries TRBV25-1 and TRBJ2-1, with D hard to call. The CDR3 sequence is 11 residues long. The V end lost 4 bases, the J end lost 7 bases, and 5 bases lay between the germline ends. The germline V gene encodes CDR1 MGHDK and CDR2 SYGVNS. The chain's CDR3 is CASSATNEQFF. CDR3 DNA sequence: TGTGCCAGCAGTGCTACGAATGAGCAGTTCTTC.

The V gene is TRBV5-6, the J gene TRBJ1-1, with 7 bases that match TRBD1. This CDR3 has 16 residues. J lost 1 base, V lost 4 bases, and 10 bases had no gene match. Germline V gene sequence: CDR1 SGHDT, CDR2 YYEEEE. CDR3 bases: TGTGCCAGCAGCGCCTCGGACAGGCTTGAGAACACTGAAGCTTTCTTT. As protein: CASSASDRLENTEAFF.

With respect to this clone: The sample contains more than one DNA sequence encoding this CDR3. V usage is TRBV7-9 and J usage is TRBJ2-1; D call uncertain. The V gene lost 5 bases and the J gene lost 8 bases, with 10 bases spanning the gap. The CDR3 consists of 12 residues. CDR1 is SEHNR, CDR2 FQNEAQ, per germline (reference sequence). The CDR3 DNA follows: TGTGCCAGCAGCCTGGGCAGCGATGAGCAGTTCTTC. It encodes CASSLGSDEQFF.

This clone is medium-sized. This chain links TRBV6-5 with TRBJ1-1, with a weak D call TRBD1 (5 bases). V dropped 6 bases and J dropped 4 bases, with 9 bases sitting between them. The CDR3 contains 12 residues. In germline, CDR1 is MNHEY, CDR2 SVGAGI. CDR3 nucleotides: TGTGCCAGCAGGGTCGGGGGCACTGAAGCTTTCTTT. It yields the protein CASRVGGTEAFF.

V usage is TRBV5-6 and J usage is TRBJ2-2; D is possibly TRBD2 (6 bases). Germline CDR1 reads SGHDT; CDR2 reads YYEEEE. This CDR3 region has 15 residues. V lost 2 bases and J 3 bases, leaving 11 bases between the germline ends. CDR3: CASSLEREYTGELFF. The CDR3 DNA follows: TGTGCCAGCAGCTTAGAACGGGAGTACACCGGGGAGCTGTTTTTT.

This clone was observed a handful of times. Here the CDR3 DNA reads TGCGCCAGCAGCTTGGCTGACAGTAATGAGCAGTTCTTC. Protein: CASSLADSNEQFF. This chain links TRBV5-1 with TRBJ2-1, with TRBD1 as a possible D gene (5 bases). The CDR3 runs 13 residues. Germline CDR1 and CDR2: SGHRS and YFSETQ. Trimming pared 0 bases from V and 7 bases from J, leaving 8 bases between.

The chain carries TRBV4-3 and TRBJ2-3; TRBD2 agrees at 9 bases. The junction had 8 bases not matched to a gene; V was cut back by 4 bases and J by 3 bases. The CDR3 runs 16 residues. Germline values: CDR1 LGHNA, CDR2 YSLEER. CDR3 loop: CASSPAAGGGTDTQYF. The CDR3 region has the DNA TGCGCCAGCAGCCCTGCAGCGGGAGGTGGGACAGATACGCAGTATTTT.

The gene calls are TRBV7-9 and TRBJ2-2, with 10 bases matching TRBD2. J was trimmed by 0 bases and V by 3 bases; bases with no gene match: 1. Looked up from germline, CDR1 is SEHNR and CDR2 is FQNEAQ (reference sequence). The CDR3 spans 16 residues. The CDR3 bases are TGTGCCAGCAGCTTTGGACTAGCGGCGAACACCGGGGAGCTGTTTTTT. Translating it yields CASSFGLAANTGELFF.

There are a few counts of this clone. This sequence joins TRBV28 and TRBJ2-7; the D gene could be TRBD1 or TRBD2 (5 bases each). Germline V gene sequence: CDR1 MDHEN, CDR2 SYDVKM. The V end was cut by 7 bases, the J end by 0 bases, with 16 bases between. This CDR3 region has 15 residues. CDR3 region: CASIPGWGNSYEQYF. The CDR3 DNA sequence: TGTGCCAGCATCCCAGGGTGGGGGAACTCCTACGAGCAGTACTTC.

The J gene is TRBJ2-7, the V gene TRBV4-3; possible D gene TRBD2, 5 bases. This CDR3 is 16 amino acids long. Germline V CDR1 and CDR2: LGHNA, YSLEER. V lost 0 bases to trimming and J lost 2 bases, with 14 bases between them. The CDR3 here is CASSQDGVRVPYEQYF. Written as DNA, the CDR3 is TGCGCCAGCAGCCAAGATGGGGTGCGGGTTCCCTACGAGCAGTACTTC.

The chain joins TRBV5-1 to TRBJ1-1, with D perhaps matching TRBD1 (5 bases). Trimming removed 2 bases at V and 6 bases at J, with 17 bases between. There are 15 residues in the CDR3. CDR1 is SGHRS and CDR2 is YFSETQ in the germline V gene. Here the CDR3 DNA reads TGCGCCAGCAGCTTTGGACACCCAGGAATCTCTGAAGCTTTCTTT. It yields the protein CASSFGHPGISEAFF. Full variable domain (outside the CDR3, taken from reference TRBV5-1 and TRBJ1-1): KAGVTQTPRYLIKTRGQQVTLSCSPISGHRSVSWYQQTPGQGLQFLFEYFSETQRNKGNFPGRFSGRQFSNSRSEMNVSTLELGDSALYLCASSFGHPGISEAFFGQGTRLTVV.

This sequence joins TRBV4-3 and TRBJ1-4, with D unclear. The germline V gene has CDR1 LGHNA and CDR2 YSLEER. This CDR3 spans 15 amino acids. Trimming took 0 bases from V and 8 from J, leaving 13 bases between them. CDR3 DNA: TGCGCCAGCAGCCAAGATGTCCTTCTGGGGGAAAAACTGTTTTTT. It is translated as CASSQDVLLGEKLFF.

A remark on this clone: A junction end diverges from the germline sequence, so it may reflect a read error. The chain carries TRBV29-1 and TRBJ2-7; 10 bases line up with TRBD1. This CDR3 region has 14 residues. Looked up from germline, CDR1 is SQVTM and CDR2 is ANQGSEA. CDR3: CSVEATGGAYQRCF. The CDR3 bases are TGCAGCGTTGAAGCGACAGGGGGCGCTTACCAACGATGCTTC.

The rearrangement links TRBV7-9 to TRBJ2-5; 10 nucleotides align to TRBD2. Germline V gene lookup returns CDR1 SEHNR and CDR2 FQNEAQ (reference sequence). The trim removed 7 bases at V and 4 bases at J, leaving 12 bases unmatched. CDR3 size: 16 residues. The CDR3 DNA sequence: TGTGCCAGCATCCAGAGCGGACTAGCGGCGATAGAGACCCAGTACTTC. It specifies CASIQSGLAAIETQYF.